What follows describes a single T cell receptor (beta chain). Its antigen is unidentified. The source of the sample is a study of cytomegalovirus exposure and HLA in healthy donors. V shed 1 base and J shed 7 bases, with 16 bases lying between them. This CDR3 has 16 residues. Per the germline V gene, CDR1 is MGHRA and CDR2 is YSYEKL. PCR primers comprised 60 Vbeta and 13 Jbeta primers. Only in-frame clones appear in the TCRdb table, and some are missing; sequencing was by immunoSEQ multiplex PCR. The data hold about 240,000 clones, with around four fifths observed a single time. Study findings and constraints: Previous analysis showed most TCR beta V segments were productive about 87% or about 30% of the time. 87-base-pair reads could not separate some V segments, including TRBV6-2 and TRBV6-3.

Sequenced material: PBMCs. The sequence was obtained from a boy younger than 18 in good health and CMV-seronegative. The rearrangement uses TRBV4-1 and TRBJ2-2; D might be TRBD1 (6 bases). This CDR3 reads CASSQVIQGMGGELFF. The CDR3 DNA sequence: TGCGCCAGCAGCCAAGTGATCCAGGGGATGGGCGGGGAGCTGTTTTTT.